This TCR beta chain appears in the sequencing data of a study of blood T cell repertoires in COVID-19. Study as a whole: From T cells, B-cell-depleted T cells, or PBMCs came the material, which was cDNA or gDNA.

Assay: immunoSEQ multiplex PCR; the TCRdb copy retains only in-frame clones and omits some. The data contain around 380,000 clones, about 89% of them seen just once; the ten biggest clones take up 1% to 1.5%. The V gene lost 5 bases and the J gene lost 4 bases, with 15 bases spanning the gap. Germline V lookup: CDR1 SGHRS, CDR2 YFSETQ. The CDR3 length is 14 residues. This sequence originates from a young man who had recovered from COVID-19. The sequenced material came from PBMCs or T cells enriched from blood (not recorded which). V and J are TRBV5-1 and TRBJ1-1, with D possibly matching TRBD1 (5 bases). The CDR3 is CASRRDGGSTEAFF. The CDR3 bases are TGCGCCAGCAGAAGGGACGGGGGGAGCACTGAAGCTTTCTTT.